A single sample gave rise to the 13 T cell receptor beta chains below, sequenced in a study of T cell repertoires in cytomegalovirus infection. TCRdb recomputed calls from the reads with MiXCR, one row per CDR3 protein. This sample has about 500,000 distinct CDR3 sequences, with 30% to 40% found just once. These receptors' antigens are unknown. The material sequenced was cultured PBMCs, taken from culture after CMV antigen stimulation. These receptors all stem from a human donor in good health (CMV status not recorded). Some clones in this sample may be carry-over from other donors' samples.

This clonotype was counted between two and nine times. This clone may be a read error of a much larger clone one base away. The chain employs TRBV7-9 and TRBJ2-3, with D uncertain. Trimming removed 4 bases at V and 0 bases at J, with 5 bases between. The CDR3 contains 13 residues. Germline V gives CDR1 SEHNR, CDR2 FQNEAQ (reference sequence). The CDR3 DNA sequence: TGTGCCAGCAGCTGGCCTAGCACAGATACGCAGTATTTT. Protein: CASSWPSTDTQYF. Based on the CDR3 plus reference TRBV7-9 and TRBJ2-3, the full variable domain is DTGVSQNPRHKITKRGQNVTFRCDPISEHNRLYWYRQTLGQGPEFLTYFQNEAQLEKSRLLSDRFSAERPKGSFSTLEIQRTEQGDSAMYLCASSWPSTDTQYFGPGTRLTVL.

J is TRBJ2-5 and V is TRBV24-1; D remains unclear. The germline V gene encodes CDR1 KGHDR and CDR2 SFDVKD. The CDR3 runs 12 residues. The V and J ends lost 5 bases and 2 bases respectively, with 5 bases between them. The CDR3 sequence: CATSAGQETQYF. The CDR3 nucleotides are TGTGCCACCAGTGCTGGGCAAGAGACCCAGTACTTC.

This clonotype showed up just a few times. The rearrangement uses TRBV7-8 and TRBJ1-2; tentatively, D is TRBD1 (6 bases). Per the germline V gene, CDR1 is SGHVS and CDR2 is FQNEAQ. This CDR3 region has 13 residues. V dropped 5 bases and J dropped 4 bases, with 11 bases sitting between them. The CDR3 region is CASSGAGAYGYTF. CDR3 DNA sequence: TGTGCCAGCAGCGGGGCAGGGGCCTATGGCTACACCTTC.

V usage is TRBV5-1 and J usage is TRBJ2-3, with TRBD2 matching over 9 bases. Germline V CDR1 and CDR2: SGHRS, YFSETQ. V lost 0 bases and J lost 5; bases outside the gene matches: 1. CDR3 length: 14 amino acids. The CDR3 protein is CASSLGGREDTQYF. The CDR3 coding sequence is TGCGCCAGCAGCTTGGGCGGGAGGGAAGATACGCAGTATTTT.

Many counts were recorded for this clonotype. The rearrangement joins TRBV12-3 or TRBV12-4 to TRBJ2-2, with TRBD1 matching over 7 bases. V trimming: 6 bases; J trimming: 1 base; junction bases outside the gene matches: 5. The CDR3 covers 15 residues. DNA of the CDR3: TGTGCCAGCAGCCCTTGGACAGGGAACACCGGGGAGCTGTTTTTT. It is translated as CASSPWTGNTGELFF.

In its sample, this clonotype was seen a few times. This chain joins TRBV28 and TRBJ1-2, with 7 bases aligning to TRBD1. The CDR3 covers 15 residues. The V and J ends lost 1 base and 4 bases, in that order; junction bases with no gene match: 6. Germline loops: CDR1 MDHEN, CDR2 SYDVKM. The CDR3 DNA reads TGTGCCAGCAGTTTATCGAAGGGGGCAGGCTATGGCTACACCTTC. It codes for CASSLSKGAGYGYTF.

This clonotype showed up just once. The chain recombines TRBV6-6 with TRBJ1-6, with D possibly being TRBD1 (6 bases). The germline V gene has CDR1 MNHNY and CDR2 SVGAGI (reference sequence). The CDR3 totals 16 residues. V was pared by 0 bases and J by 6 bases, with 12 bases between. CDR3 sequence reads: CASSYSSTGLNSPLHF. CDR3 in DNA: TGTGCCAGCAGTTACTCCTCGACAGGCCTTAATTCACCCCTCCACTTT.

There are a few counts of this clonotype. The CDR3 DNA sequence: TGTGCCAGCAGCCCCGGGACTAGCGTGTCCAATGAGCAGTTCTTC. Its translation: CASSPGTSVSNEQFF. The chain joins TRBV7-3 to TRBJ2-1, with 10 bases aligning to TRBD2. The CDR3 is 15 amino acids. Germline V gives CDR1 SGHTA, CDR2 FQGTGA. V was clipped by 5 bases and J by 6 bases; unmatched bases: 7.

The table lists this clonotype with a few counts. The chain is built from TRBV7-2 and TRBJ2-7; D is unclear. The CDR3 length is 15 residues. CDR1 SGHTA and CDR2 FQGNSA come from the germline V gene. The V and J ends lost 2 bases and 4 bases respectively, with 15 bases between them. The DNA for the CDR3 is TGTGCCAGCAGCTTATATCTCGGGCCCTCTTACGAGCAGTACGTC. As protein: CASSLYLGPSYEQYV.

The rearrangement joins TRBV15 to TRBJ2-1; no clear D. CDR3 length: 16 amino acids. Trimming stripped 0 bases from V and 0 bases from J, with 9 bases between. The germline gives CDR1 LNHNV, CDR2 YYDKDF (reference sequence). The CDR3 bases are TGTGCCACCAGCAGAGACCGGCTGAGCTCCTACAATGAGCAGTTCTTC. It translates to CATSRDRLSSYNEQFF.

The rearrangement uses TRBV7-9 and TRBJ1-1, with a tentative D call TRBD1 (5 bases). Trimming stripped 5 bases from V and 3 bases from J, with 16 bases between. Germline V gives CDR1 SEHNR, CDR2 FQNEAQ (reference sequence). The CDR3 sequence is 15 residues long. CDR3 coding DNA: TGTGCCAGCAGCCCCCCCGGGACTAGTCACACTGAAGCTTTCTTT. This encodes CASSPPGTSHTEAFF.

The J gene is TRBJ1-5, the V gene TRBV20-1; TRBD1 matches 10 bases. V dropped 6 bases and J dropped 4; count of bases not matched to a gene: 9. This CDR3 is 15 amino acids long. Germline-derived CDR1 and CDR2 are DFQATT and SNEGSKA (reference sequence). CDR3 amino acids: CSATLTGGPNQPQHF. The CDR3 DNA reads TGCAGTGCCACCCTGACAGGGGGCCCGAATCAGCCCCAGCATTTT.

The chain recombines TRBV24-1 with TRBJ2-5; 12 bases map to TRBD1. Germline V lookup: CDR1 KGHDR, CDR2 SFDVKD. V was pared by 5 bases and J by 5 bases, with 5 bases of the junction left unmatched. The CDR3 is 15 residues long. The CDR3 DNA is TGTGCCACCAGTGCTGGGACAGGGGGCGCGGAGACCCAGTACTTC. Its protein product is CATSAGTGGAETQYF.